This entry features one TCR beta chain sequence. Its antigen is unidentified. Other nucleotide sequences from this sample produce the same CDR3. This sample was taken from a study of cytomegalovirus exposure and HLA in healthy donors. Study results and caveats: A highly shared variant cluster was judged a likely technical artifact.

PCR was performed using 60 Vbeta and 13 Jbeta primers. Measured with immunoSEQ multiplex PCR; TCRdb has only the in-frame clones, and not every one. The top ten hold 1.5% to 2% of the sample, which has 90,000 to 150,000 clones, roughly 77% seen once. Material: PBMCs. The TCR sequence derives from a man in his forties or fifties in good health and CMV-seronegative.

CDR3 bases: TGTGCCAGCAGCCCCCAGGGGAACTATGGCTACACCTTC. Translated, it gives CASSPQGNYGYTF. The J gene is TRBJ1-2, the V gene TRBV7-2; a weak D match, TRBD1 (6 bases). The CDR3 length is 13 residues. Germline V gene sequence: CDR1 SGHTA, CDR2 FQGNSA. V lost 5 bases and J 2 bases, leaving 9 bases between the germline ends.